A selection of T cell receptor beta chains follows, all from one sample in a study of CD8+CD57+ T cells in acquired aplastic anemia. TCRdb passed the reads through MiXCR, listing each CDR3 protein once. The sample has roughly 250,000 distinct CDR3 sequences; approximately 86% are singletons. What was sequenced was sorted CD4+, CD8+, or CD8+CD57+ T cells (not recorded which) from PBMCs. The source of these receptors is a human donor with aplastic anemia. CDR3s include the opening cysteine and the closing phenylalanine or tryptophan. The D gene is left open where the match is weak. The size entry is marked missing in some rows and otherwise reads once, few, many or a size class.

V gene	clone size	J gene	D gene	CDR3 DNA	CDR3 protein
TRBV7-3	-	TRBJ1-1	-	TGTGCCAGCAGCGCCGCAGGCACATGGGGAGAGACCCAGGAAGCTTTCTTT	CASSAAGTWGETQEAFF
TRBV19	-	TRBJ1-1	TRBD1	TGTGCCAGTAGTTTTATGAGGACAGGGGACACTGAAGCTTTCTTT	CASSFMRTGDTEAFF
TRBV11-2	once	TRBJ2-5	-	TGTGCCAGCAGCTTAGGACACTTCCAAGAGACCCAGTACTTC	CASSLGHFQETQYF
TRBV6-4	-	TRBJ2-3	-	TGTGCCAGCAGCTTCGGACGGCTCGGAGATACGCAGTATTTT	CASSFGRLGDTQYF
TRBV15	-	TRBJ2-1	TRBD2	TGTGCCACCAGCAGAGGCGGGGGGCAAGAGGAGCAGTTCTTC	CATSRGGGQEEQFF
TRBV7-9	-	TRBJ1-2	-	TGTGCCAGCAGCTTACGTCCAGGCGGCTTGGACTTTTGCTACACCTTC	CASSLRPGGLDFCYTF
TRBV7-2	-	TRBJ2-6	TRBD1	TGTGCCAGCAGCCTGCAACAGGGGGCATACGAGCAGTACGTCCTGACTTTC	CASSLQQGAYEQYVLTF
TRBV10-3	-	TRBJ2-1	-	TGTGCCATCAGGTATTCCGACTTGTACAATGAGCAGTTCTTC	CAIRYSDLYNEQFF
TRBV7-9	many	TRBJ2-3	-	TGTGCCAGCAGCTTAAGCCAGGGTACAGATACGCAGTATTTT	CASSLSQGTDTQYF
TRBV19	-	TRBJ2-1	TRBD1	TGTGCCAGTAGCGGGATTGACAGGGTCAATGAGCAGTTCTTC	CASSGIDRVNEQFF
TRBV2	-	TRBJ2-1	TRBD2	TGTGCCAGTAGTAGAGCGAGCGGGGCCAACACTGAAGCTTTCTTC	CASSRASGANTEAFF
TRBV2	few	TRBJ2-3	TRBD2	TGTGCCAGCACGGTTAGCGGGGGGGGTCGAGATACGCAGTATTTT	CASTVSGGGRDTQYF
TRBV7-9	-	TRBJ2-5	-	TGCGCCAGCAGCTCAGTAGTTGTAAGCCAAGAGACCCAGTACTTC	CASSSVVVSQETQYF
TRBV2	few	TRBJ2-7	-	TGTGCCAGCAGTGAGGACCGTCCCTACGAGCAGTACTTC	CASSEDRPYEQYF
TRBV24-1	few	TRBJ1-3	-	TGTGCCTCTCGTGCCCCAGGGGCCTACTCTGGAAACACCATATATTTT	CASRAPGAYSGNTIYF
TRBV7-8	-	TRBJ1-6	-	TGTGCCAGCAGCTTGGCGGGGGCACTCTCACCCCTCCACTTT	CASSLAGALSPLHF
TRBV2	-	TRBJ2-3	TRBD2	TGTGCCAGCAGCGTAGCGGGGGGGGCGAATACGCAGTATTTT	CASSVAGGANTQYF
TRBV10-2	-	TRBJ2-5	-	TGCGCCAGCAGTGAGGACTGGCCCCGGACCCAGTACTTC	CASSEDWPRTQYF
TRBV2	-	TRBJ1-1	-	TGTGCCAAGCGGGGGGAACACACTGAAGCTTTCTTT	CAKRGEHTEAFF
TRBV7-3	-	TRBJ2-5	-	TGTGCCAGCAGCGTAGCGGACACGACCAATACGTCGGAGTACTTC	CASSVADTTNTSEYF
TRBV6-6	-	TRBJ2-1	TRBD2	TGTGCCGCCGGGACTAGCGGGGACATTGAGCAGTTCTTC	CAAGTSGDIEQFF
TRBV7-9	-	TRBJ1-2	-	TGTGCCAGCAGCCACCCCGTGATGGACGAGCAGTATTTCTACACCTTC	CASSHPVMDEQYFYTF
TRBV7-8	-	TRBJ2-3	-	TGTGCCAGCAGCTTTCATCCAGACGCGAAAGCCCTTTCCTTT	CASSFHPDAKALSF
TRBV7-2	-	TRBJ2-3	TRBD1	TGTGCCAGCAGAGGGACAGGGGGCACAGATACGCAGTATTTT	CASRGTGGTDTQYF
TRBV7-2	-	TRBJ1-1	-	TGTGCCAGCAGCTTAACCGCTACGGGGGGCGCCTACAATTTCTTT	CASSLTATGGAYNFF
TRBV5-1	-	TRBJ2-7	-	TGCGCCAGCAGCTTGGAATCACAGCGCCTCTACGAGCAGTACTTC	CASSLESQRLYEQYF
TRBV7-8	once	TRBJ2-3	-	TGTGCCAGCAGCTTTCCCCGAGACAGGACAAACCTCTCCGATACGCAGTATTTT	CASSFPRDRTNLSDTQYF
TRBV7-8	-	TRBJ2-7	-	TGTGCCAGCAGCTTTCATCCAGACAGGTCCGCGCTTTCCTTC	CASSFHPDRSALSF
TRBV6-6	-	TRBJ2-3	TRBD1	TGTGCCAGCAGTTATGTTGGGACAGGGGCAGATACGCAGTATTTT	CASSYVGTGADTQYF
TRBV2	-	TRBJ2-1	-	TGTGCCACCAATGACCTTCCGACAGGATCCTACAATGAGCAGTTCTTC	CATNDLPTGSYNEQFF
TRBV11-2	-	TRBJ2-5	-	TGTGCCAGCAGCTCCCGGATAGGGCAAGAGACCCAGTACTTC	CASSSRIGQETQYF
TRBV5-6	once	TRBJ1-5	-	TGTGCCAGCAGCTTGGCGTATGGCAATCAGCCCCAGCATTTT	CASSLAYGNQPQHF
TRBV9	-	TRBJ2-2	-	TGTGCCAGCAGCGTAGGAGTGGACTTTTCCTACGAGCAGCTGTTTTTT	CASSVGVDFSYEQLFF
TRBV15	-	TRBJ2-3	TRBD2	TGTGCCAGCAGCATAGCGGGCAGTCACGATACCCAGTATTTT	CASSIAGSHDTQYF
TRBV7-9	-	TRBJ2-3	TRBD2	TGTGCCAGCAGCTCCGCGGGAGGCCCCGGTACCAAGTTTTTT	CASSSAGGPGTKFF
TRBV2	few	TRBJ2-1	-	TGTGCCAGCGGGGACGGGGGCGCAAATACGCGTTATTTT	CASGDGGANTRYF
TRBV15	-	TRBJ1-1	-	TGTGCCACCAGTGGGGGCGGGGGGGCGAACACTGAAGCTTTCTTT	CATSGGGGANTEAFF
TRBV13	-	TRBJ1-2	-	TGTGCCAGCAGCGCGAAAACCAGGGATGGCTACACCTTC	CASSAKTRDGYTF
TRBV7-9	few	TRBJ2-1	TRBD2	TGTGCCAGCAGCGATGGGGGGGTCCATGTGCAGTTCTTC	CASSDGGVHVQFF
TRBV7-9	-	TRBJ2-3	-	TGTGCCAGCAGCTTAGCAAGAGGTCCGGATACCCAGGATTTT	CASSLARGPDTQDF
TRBV2	-	TRBJ1-2	-	TGTGCCAGCGGGGAAGGGGGTACAGGTGGCCACACTTTC	CASGEGGTGGHTF